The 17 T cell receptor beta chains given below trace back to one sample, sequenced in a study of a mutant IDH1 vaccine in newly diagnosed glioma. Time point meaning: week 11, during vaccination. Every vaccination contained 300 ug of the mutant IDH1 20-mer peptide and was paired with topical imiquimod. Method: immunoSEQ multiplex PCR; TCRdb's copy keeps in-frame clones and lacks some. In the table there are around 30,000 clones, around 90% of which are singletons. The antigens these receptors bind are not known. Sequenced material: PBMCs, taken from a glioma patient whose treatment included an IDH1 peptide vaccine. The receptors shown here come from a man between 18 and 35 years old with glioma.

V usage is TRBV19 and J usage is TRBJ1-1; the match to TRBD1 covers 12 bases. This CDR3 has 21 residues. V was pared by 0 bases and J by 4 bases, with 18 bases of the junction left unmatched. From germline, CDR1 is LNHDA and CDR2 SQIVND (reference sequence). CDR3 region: CASSIDRGQGAPGLIGTEAFF. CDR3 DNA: TGTGCCAGTAGTATAGACCGGGGACAGGGGGCCCCTGGCCTTATCGGCACTGAAGCTTTCTTT.

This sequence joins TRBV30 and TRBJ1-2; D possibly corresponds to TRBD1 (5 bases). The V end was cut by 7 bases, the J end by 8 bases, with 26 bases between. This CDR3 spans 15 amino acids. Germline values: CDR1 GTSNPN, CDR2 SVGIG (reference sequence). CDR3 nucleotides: TGTGCCTTATCACACCCGGGACTGAGATATTGGGGCTACACCTTC. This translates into CALSHPGLRYWGYTF.

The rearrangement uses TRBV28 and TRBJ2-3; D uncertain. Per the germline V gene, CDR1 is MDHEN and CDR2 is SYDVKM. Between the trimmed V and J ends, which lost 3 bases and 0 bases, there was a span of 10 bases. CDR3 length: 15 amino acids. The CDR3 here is CASSFVVSSTDTQYF. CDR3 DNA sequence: TGTGCCAGCAGTTTTGTGGTGTCAAGCACAGATACGCAGTATTTT.

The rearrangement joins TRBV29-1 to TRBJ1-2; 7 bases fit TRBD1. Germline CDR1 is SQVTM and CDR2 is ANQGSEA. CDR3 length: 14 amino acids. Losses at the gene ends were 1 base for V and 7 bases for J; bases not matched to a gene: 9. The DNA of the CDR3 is TGCAGCGTTGAAGGCGACAGGGTCGGGGGTGGCTACACCTTC. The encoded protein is CSVEGDRVGGGYTF.

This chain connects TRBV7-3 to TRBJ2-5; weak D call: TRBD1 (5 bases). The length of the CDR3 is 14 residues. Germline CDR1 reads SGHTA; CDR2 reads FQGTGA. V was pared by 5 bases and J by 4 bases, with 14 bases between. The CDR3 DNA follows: TGTGCCAGCAGCCTAGGACCCCAGGGAGAGACCCAGTACTTC. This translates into CASSLGPQGETQYF.

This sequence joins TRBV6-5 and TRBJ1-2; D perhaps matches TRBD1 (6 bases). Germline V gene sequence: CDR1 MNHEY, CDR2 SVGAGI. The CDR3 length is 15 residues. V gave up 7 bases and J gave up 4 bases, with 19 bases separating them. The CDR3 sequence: CASMWGGRGAYGYTF. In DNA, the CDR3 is TGTGCCAGCATGTGGGGAGGACGGGGGGCCTATGGCTACACCTTC.

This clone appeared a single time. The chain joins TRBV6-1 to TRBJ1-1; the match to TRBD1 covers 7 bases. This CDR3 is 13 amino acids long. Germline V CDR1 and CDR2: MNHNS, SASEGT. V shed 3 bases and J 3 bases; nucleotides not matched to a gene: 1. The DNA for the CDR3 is TGTGCCAGCAGTGACAGGGGGGACACTGAAGCTTTCTTT. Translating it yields CASSDRGDTEAFF.

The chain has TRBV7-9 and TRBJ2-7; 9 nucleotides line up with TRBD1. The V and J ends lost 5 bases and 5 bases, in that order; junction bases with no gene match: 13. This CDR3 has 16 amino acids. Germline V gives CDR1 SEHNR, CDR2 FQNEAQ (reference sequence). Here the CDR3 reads CASSETGGPGVHEQYF. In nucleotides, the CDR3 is TGTGCCAGCAGCGAAACAGGGGGCCCGGGGGTCCACGAGCAGTACTTC.

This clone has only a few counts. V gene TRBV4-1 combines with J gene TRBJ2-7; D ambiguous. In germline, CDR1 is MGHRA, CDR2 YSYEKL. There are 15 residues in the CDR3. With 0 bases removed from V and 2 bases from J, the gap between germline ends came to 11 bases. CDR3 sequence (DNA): TGCGCCAGCAGCCAAGAAACGGGTCCCGCCTACGAGCAGTACTTC. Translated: CASSQETGPAYEQYF.

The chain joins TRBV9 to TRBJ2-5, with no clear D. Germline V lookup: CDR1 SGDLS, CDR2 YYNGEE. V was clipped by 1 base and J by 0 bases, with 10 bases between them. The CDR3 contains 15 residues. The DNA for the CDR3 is TGTGCCAGCAGCGTAAGCCCATCCGACCAAGAGACCCAGTACTTC. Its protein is CASSVSPSDQETQYF.

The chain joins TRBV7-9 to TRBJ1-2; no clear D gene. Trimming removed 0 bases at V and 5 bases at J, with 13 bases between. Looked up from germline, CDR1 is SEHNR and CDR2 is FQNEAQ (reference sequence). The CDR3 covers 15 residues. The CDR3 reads CASSLAEGRSYGYTF. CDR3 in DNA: TGTGCCAGCAGCTTAGCGGAGGGTCGGTCTTATGGCTACACCTTC.

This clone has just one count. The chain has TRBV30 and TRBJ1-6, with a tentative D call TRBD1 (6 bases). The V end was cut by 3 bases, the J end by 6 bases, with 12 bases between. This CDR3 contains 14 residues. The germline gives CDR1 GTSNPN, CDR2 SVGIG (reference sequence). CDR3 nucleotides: TGTGCCTGGAGACCAAGACAGGCTAATTCACCCCTCCACTTT. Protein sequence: CAWRPRQANSPLHF.

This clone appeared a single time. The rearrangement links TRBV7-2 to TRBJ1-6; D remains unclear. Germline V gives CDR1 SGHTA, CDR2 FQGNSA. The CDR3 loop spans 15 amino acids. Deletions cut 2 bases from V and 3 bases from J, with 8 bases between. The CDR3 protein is CASSLSAVYNSPLHF. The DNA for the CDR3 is TGTGCCAGCAGCTTAAGCGCAGTCTATAATTCACCCCTCCACTTT.

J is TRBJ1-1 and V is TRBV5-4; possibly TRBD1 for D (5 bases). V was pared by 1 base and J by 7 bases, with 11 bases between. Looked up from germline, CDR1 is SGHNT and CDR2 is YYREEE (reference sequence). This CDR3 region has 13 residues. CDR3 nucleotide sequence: TGTGCCAGCAGCTTGCCGGGACTCCTTGAAGCTTTCTTT. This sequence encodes CASSLPGLLEAFF.

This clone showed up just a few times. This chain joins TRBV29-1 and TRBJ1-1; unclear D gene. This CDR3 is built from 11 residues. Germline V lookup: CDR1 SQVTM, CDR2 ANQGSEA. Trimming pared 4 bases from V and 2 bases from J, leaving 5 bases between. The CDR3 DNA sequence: TGCAGCGTTGTCGACAACACTGAAGCTTTCTTT. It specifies CSVVDNTEAFF.

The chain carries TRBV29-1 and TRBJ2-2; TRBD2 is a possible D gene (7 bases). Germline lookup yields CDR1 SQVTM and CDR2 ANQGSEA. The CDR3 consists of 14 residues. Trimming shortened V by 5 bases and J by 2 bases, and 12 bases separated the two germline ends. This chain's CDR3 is CSVNGGRNTGELFF. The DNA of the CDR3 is TGCAGCGTTAACGGGGGGCGAAACACCGGGGAGCTGTTTTTT.

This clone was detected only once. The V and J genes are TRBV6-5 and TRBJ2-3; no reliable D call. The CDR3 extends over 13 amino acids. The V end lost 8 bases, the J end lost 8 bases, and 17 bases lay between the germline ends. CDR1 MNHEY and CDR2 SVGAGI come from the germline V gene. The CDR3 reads CASAPGTLGTQYF. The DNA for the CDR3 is TGTGCCAGCGCTCCCGGAACCCTCGGTACGCAGTATTTT.